The rows below give T cell receptor beta chains drawn from one sample of a study of blood T cells in healthy people across ages. One entry per CDR3 protein results from TCRdb running MiXCR on the 5' RACE reads. The table has hundreds of thousands of distinct CDR3 sequences, around 48% seen once; the top ten hold roughly 25%. The sequenced sample consisted of blood. All receptors derive from an elderly man in good health. CDR3s include the opening cysteine and the closing phenylalanine or tryptophan. The D gene is left open where the match is weak. Some rows have no size entry. The others give once, few or many, or a class for an expanded clone.

j_call: TRBJ2-7
d_call: TRBD2
v_call: TRBV7-2
clone_size: few
cdr3_nt: TGTGCCAGCAGCCCGCGCGGGGGGACCACCTACGAGCAGTACTTC
cdr3_aa: CASSPRGGTTYEQYF

j_call: TRBJ2-1
d_call: NA
v_call: TRBV4-1
clone_size: NA
cdr3_nt: TGCGCCAGCAGCCAACCCGACCCGAGCTCCTACAATGAGCAGTTCTTC
cdr3_aa: CASSQPDPSSYNEQFF

j_call: TRBJ1-2
d_call: NA
v_call: TRBV5-1
clone_size: few
cdr3_nt: TGCGCCAGCAGCTTGCGGACAGATAATCACCCCTATGGCTACACCTTC
cdr3_aa: CASSLRTDNHPYGYTF

j_call: TRBJ2-5
d_call: NA
v_call: TRBV7-2
clone_size: NA
cdr3_nt: TGTGCCAGCAGCTTGGCCGGGACTTCGGGCAAAGAGACCCAGTACTTC
cdr3_aa: CASSLAGTSGKETQYF

j_call: TRBJ2-1
d_call: NA
v_call: TRBV11-1
clone_size: NA
cdr3_nt: TGTGCCAGCAGCTTAACAGGGCCCTTGACCTACAATGAGCAGTTCTTC
cdr3_aa: CASSLTGPLTYNEQFF

j_call: TRBJ2-5
d_call: NA
v_call: TRBV6-5
clone_size: NA
cdr3_nt: TGTGCCAGCAGTTACTCAGATACGAAAGAGACCCAGTACTTC
cdr3_aa: CASSYSDTKETQYF

j_call: TRBJ2-7
d_call: NA
v_call: TRBV5-1
clone_size: once
cdr3_nt: TGCGCCAGCAGCTTGGGCGGACACAATGAGCAGTACTTC
cdr3_aa: CASSLGGHNEQYF

j_call: TRBJ2-1
d_call: TRBD1
v_call: TRBV4-3
clone_size: few
cdr3_nt: TGTGCCAGCAGTCCGGGACAGGGGCGCAATGAGCAGTTCTTC
cdr3_aa: CASSPGQGRNEQFF

j_call: TRBJ2-7
d_call: NA
v_call: TRBV5-1
clone_size: once
cdr3_nt: TGCGCCAGCAGCTCCCCAGGACAAAACTCCTACGAGCAGTACTTC
cdr3_aa: CASSSPGQNSYEQYF

j_call: TRBJ2-7
d_call: TRBD1
v_call: TRBV20-1
clone_size: NA
cdr3_nt: TGCAGTGCTAGACGGACAGGGACATCGGAGTACTTC
cdr3_aa: CSARRTGTSEYF

j_call: TRBJ2-3
d_call: NA
v_call: TRBV20-1
clone_size: NA
cdr3_nt: TGCAGTGCTAGAGATATGAGGAGCGGCACAGATACGCAGTATTTT
cdr3_aa: CSARDMRSGTDTQYF

j_call: TRBJ1-2
d_call: TRBD1
v_call: TRBV20-1
clone_size: few
cdr3_nt: TGCAGTGCTAGAGATAGGGCCAGGGGGTATGGCTACACCTTC
cdr3_aa: CSARDRARGYGYTF

j_call: TRBJ1-2
d_call: NA
v_call: TRBV5-5
clone_size: NA
cdr3_nt: TGTGCCAGCAGGCTGACAGGAACTTCCTATGGCTACACCTTC
cdr3_aa: CASRLTGTSYGYTF

j_call: TRBJ2-5
d_call: NA
v_call: TRBV15
clone_size: NA
cdr3_nt: TGTGCCACCAGCAGTCGTTTGTCGGAGACCCAGTACTTC
cdr3_aa: CATSSRLSETQYF

j_call: TRBJ2-1
d_call: TRBD1
v_call: TRBV6-5
clone_size: NA
cdr3_nt: TGTGCCAGCAGATCGACAGGGGTGGGTAGGGATGAGCAGTTCTTC
cdr3_aa: CASRSTGVGRDEQFF

j_call: TRBJ1-2
d_call: NA
v_call: TRBV6-5
clone_size: NA
cdr3_nt: TGTGCCAGCAGTCGGAGGGAGAGCTACACCTTC
cdr3_aa: CASSRRESYTF

j_call: TRBJ2-5
d_call: NA
v_call: TRBV5-1
clone_size: NA
cdr3_nt: TGCGCCAGCAGCCTTGGGATTGGACAGTCGGAGACCCAGTACTTC
cdr3_aa: CASSLGIGQSETQYF